Sequencing of this T cell receptor beta chain was carried out in a study of vaccination effects on CD4 cells after COVID-19. General observations from the study: Both infection-induced and vaccine-induced clones contracted markedly at late post-vaccination timepoints.

A few counts support this clone. Antigen: not known. The sample holds other DNA sequences that translate to the same CDR3. Assay used: immunoSEQ multiplex PCR; TCRdb lists only in-frame clones, some missing. Altogether about 79,000 clones are present, 60% to 80% being singletons, with the ten largest covering 1.5% to 2%. Pools of viral peptides were used by the ViraFEST assay to expand antigen-specific CD4+ T cells ahead of sequencing. After about 10 days in culture, the CD4+ T cells were isolated. No vaccinee had earlier SARS-CoV-2 infection, and nucleocapsid antibodies were negative. With around 10 ug/ml peptides and around 10 IU/ml IL-2, 1.5 million to 2 million PBMC per well were cultured. Half the medium was replaced with IL-2 medium on days 3 and 7. The specimen was CD4+ T cells from PBMCs cultured with HCoV-229E spike peptides, collected before COVID-19 vaccination. The sequence was obtained from a human donor who received a COVID-19 vaccine.

The CDR3: CASSRQGYTEAFF. For the CDR3, the DNA is TGTGCCAGCAGTCGCCAAGGTTACACTGAAGCTTTCTTT. The chain carries TRBV7-2 and TRBJ1-1; D unresolved. The CDR3 totals 13 residues. Trimming cost V 6 bases and J 3 bases, with 11 bases left between them. The germline gives CDR1 SGHTA, CDR2 FQGNSA.